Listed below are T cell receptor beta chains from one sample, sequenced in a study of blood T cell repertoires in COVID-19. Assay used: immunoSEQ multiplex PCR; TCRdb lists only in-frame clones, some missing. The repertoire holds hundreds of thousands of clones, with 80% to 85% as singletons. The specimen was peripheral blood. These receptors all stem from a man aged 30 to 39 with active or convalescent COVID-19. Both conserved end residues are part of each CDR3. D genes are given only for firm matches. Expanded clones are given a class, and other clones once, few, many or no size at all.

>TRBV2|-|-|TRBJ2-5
CASSESVQETQYF
TGTGCCAGCAGTGAATCCGTCCAAGAGACCCAGTACTTC
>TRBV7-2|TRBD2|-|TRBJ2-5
CASSLRGRYQETQYF
TGTGCCAGCAGCTTGCGGGGGAGGTACCAAGAGACCCAGTACTTC
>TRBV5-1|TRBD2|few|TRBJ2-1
CASSLAEREGGNEQFF
TGCGCCAGCAGCTTGGCGGAGCGGGAGGGGGGTAATGAGCAGTTCTTC
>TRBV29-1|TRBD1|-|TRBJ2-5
CSALRPGQQETQYF
TGCAGCGCCCTCCGACCGGGACAGCAAGAGACCCAGTACTTC
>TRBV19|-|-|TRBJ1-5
CASSHDGSLGQPQHF
TGTGCCAGTAGTCATGACGGATCCCTCGGGCAGCCCCAGCATTTT
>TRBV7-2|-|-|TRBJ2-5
CASSSSGRGTQYF
TGTGCCAGCAGCTCTAGTGGACGGGGGACCCAGTACTTC
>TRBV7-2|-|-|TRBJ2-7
CASSPTGRSSYEQYF
TGTGCCAGCAGCCCGACAGGCCGGTCCTCCTACGAGCAGTACTTC
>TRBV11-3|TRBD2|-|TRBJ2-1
CASSLVLAGEQFF
TGTGCCAGCAGCTTAGTTCTAGCGGGTGAGCAGTTCTTC
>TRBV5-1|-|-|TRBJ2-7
CASRQAQASGSEQYF
TGCGCCAGCAGACAAGCCCAGGCTTCCGGCAGCGAGCAGTACTTC
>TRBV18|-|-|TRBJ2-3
CASSPPVSSQYF
TGTGCCAGCTCACCACCGGTTAGTTCGCAGTATTTT
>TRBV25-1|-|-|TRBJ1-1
CASSESGGLGAFF
TGTGCCAGCAGTGAATCGGGGGGGCTGGGGGCTTTCTTT
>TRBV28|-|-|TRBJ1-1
CASTDRGRAKAFF
TGTGCCAGCACCGACCGGGGGAGGGCGAAAGCTTTCTTT
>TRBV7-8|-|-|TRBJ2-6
CASSLGAKGGANVLTF
TGTGCCAGCAGCTTAGGGGCGAAAGGTGGGGCCAACGTCCTGACTTTC
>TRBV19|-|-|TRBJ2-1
CASRSPWGLDEQFF
TGTGCCAGTCGTTCTCCATGGGGCCTCGATGAGCAGTTCTTC
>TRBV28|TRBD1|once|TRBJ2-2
CASSSGGTGGTGELFF
TGTGCCAGCAGTTCAGGGGGGACAGGGGGCACCGGGGAGCTGTTTTTT
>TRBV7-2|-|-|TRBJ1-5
CASSFHGESQPQHF
TGTGCCAGCAGCTTTCACGGGGAGAGTCAGCCCCAGCATTTT
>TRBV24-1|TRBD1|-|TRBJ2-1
CATSGPPGQGNNEQFF
TGTGCCACCAGTGGTCCCCCGGGACAGGGAAACAATGAGCAGTTCTTC
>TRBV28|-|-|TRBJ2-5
CASSGGVTQYF
TGTGCCAGCAGTGGAGGTGTGACCCAGTACTTC
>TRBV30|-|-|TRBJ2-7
CAWSRGSGYEQYF
TGTGCCTGGAGTCGGGGATCGGGTTACGAGCAGTACTTC
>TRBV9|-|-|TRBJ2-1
CASSVVSSLQGEQFF
TGTGCCAGCAGCGTAGTAAGTTCCCTTCAGGGGGAGCAGTTCTTC
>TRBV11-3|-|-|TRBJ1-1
CASAGQGREAFF
TGTGCCAGCGCTGGGCAGGGCAGGGAAGCTTTCTTT
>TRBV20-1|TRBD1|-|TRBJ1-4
CSASWGTGDEKLFF
TGCAGTGCTAGTTGGGGGACAGGGGATGAAAAACTGTTTTTT
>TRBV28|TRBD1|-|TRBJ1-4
CASTTGARGEKLFF
TGTGCCAGCACCACAGGGGCCCGGGGTGAAAAACTGTTTTTT
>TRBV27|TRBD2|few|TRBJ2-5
CASRYGVGSGEETQYF
TGTGCCAGTCGGTATGGGGTTGGGAGCGGGGAAGAGACCCAGTACTTC
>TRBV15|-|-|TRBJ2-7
CATSRVMGDTYEQYF
TGTGCCACCAGCAGAGTAATGGGGGACACCTACGAGCAGTACTTC
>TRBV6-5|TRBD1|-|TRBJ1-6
CASIRQGVTLHF
TGTGCCAGCATTAGACAGGGTGTCACCCTCCACTTT
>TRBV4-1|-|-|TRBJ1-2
CASSQVGVSYGYTF
TGCGCCAGCAGTCAAGTAGGGGTTTCGTATGGCTACACCTTC
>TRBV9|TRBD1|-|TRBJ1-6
CASSFAGTDNSPLHF
TGTGCCAGCAGCTTCGCCGGGACAGATAATTCACCCCTCCACTTT
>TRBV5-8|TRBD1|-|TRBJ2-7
CASSARQGSSYEQYF
TGTGCCAGCAGCGCCAGACAGGGGTCCTCCTACGAGCAGTACTTC
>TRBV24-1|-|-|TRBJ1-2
CATSGTFLGGYTF
TGTGCCACAAGCGGGACTTTCTTGGGCGGCTACACCTTC
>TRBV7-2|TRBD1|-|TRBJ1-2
CASSSVTGTDYGYTF
TGTGCCAGCAGCTCCGTTACCGGGACAGACTATGGCTACACCTTC
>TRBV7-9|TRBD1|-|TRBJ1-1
CASSKDRMGTEAFF
TGTGCCAGCAGCAAGGACAGGATGGGGACTGAAGCTTTCTTT
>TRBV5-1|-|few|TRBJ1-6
CASSLVGASPLHF
TGCGCCAGCAGCTTGGTGGGAGCATCACCCCTCCACTTT
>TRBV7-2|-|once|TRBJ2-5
CASSSGPKGKTQYF
TGTGCCAGCAGCTCAGGGCCAAAGGGGAAGACCCAGTACTTC
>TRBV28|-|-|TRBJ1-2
CASSFRERGYTF
TGTGCCAGCAGTTTTCGTGAGAGGGGCTACACCTTC
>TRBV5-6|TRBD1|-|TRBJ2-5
CASRALGTGVQETQYF
TGTGCCAGCAGGGCTCTCGGGACAGGGGTCCAAGAGACCCAGTACTTC
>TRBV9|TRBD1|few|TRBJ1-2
CASRTGEYGYTF
TGTGCCAGCCGTACAGGGGAGTATGGCTACACCTTC
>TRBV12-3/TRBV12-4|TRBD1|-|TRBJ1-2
CASSTTGARGYTF
TGTGCCAGCAGCACAACAGGGGCTCGCGGCTACACCTTC
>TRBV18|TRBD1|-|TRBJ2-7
CASSLEGTGLYEQYF
TGTGCCAGCTCACTAGAAGGGACAGGGTTGTACGAGCAGTACTTC
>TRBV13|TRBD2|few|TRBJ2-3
CASSLGLAGGPGGDTQYF
TGTGCCAGCAGCTTAGGTCTAGCGGGAGGCCCAGGGGGAGATACGCAGTATTTT
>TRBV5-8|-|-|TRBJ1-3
CASSSGNTIYF
TGTGCCAGCAGCTCGGGAAACACCATATATTTT
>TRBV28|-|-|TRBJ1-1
CASSLPTGLTEAFF
TGTGCCAGCAGTTTACCTACAGGGCTCACTGAAGCTTTCTTT
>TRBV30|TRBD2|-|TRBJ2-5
CAWGSGGETQYF
TGTGCCTGGGGCAGCGGGGGAGAGACCCAGTACTTC
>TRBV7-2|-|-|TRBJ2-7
CASSLAGGAQYF
TGTGCCAGCAGCTTAGCGGGGGGGGCGCAGTACTTC
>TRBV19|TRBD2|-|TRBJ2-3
CASRASGRPSTDTQYF
TGTGCCAGTAGGGCTAGCGGGAGGCCTAGCACAGATACGCAGTATTTT
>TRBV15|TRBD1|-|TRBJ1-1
CATSRERGRVTEAFF
TGTGCCACCAGCAGAGAAAGGGGGCGCGTCACTGAAGCTTTCTTT
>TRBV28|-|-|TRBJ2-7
CAPRLGLTYEQYF
TGTGCCCCCCGCCTTGGGCTAACCTACGAGCAGTACTTC
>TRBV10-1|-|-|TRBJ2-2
CASTGPPSCTGELFF
TGCGCCAGCACCGGTCCCCCTAGTTGCACCGGGGAGCTGTTTTTT
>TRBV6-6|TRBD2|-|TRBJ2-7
CASSWTSGGEQYF
TGTGCCAGCAGCTGGACTAGCGGAGGCGAGCAGTACTTC
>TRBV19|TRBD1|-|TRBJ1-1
CASSQDRLNTEAFF
TGTGCCAGTAGCCAGGACAGGCTGAACACTGAAGCTTTCTTT
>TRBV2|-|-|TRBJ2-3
CASSSGADTQYF
TGTGCCAGCAGTTCAGGGGCAGATACGCAGTATTTT
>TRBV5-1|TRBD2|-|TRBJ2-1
CASSPSSGGTRYNEQFF
TGCGCCAGCAGCCCCTCTAGCGGGGGGACGCGATACAATGAGCAGTTCTTC
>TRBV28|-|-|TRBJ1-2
CASNKNYGYTF
TGTGCCAGCAACAAAAACTATGGCTACACCTTC